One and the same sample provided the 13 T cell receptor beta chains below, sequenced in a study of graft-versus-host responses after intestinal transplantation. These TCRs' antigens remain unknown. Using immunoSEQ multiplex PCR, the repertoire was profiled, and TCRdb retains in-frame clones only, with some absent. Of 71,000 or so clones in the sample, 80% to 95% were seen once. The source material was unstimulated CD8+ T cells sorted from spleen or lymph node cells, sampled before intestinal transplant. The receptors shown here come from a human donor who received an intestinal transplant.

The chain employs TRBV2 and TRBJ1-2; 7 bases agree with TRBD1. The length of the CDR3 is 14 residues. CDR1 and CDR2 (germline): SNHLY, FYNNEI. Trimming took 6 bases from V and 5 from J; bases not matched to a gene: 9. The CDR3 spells CASRGRGMWYGYTF. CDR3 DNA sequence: TGTGCCAGCAGGGGCAGGGGGATGTGGTATGGCTACACCTTC.

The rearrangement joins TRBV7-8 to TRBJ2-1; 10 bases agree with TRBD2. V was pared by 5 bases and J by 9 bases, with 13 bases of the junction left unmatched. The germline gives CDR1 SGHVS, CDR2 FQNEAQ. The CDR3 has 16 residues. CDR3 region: CASSPLAGLAFTEQFF. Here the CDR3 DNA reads TGTGCCAGCAGCCCCCTCGCGGGACTAGCGTTTACTGAGCAGTTCTTC.

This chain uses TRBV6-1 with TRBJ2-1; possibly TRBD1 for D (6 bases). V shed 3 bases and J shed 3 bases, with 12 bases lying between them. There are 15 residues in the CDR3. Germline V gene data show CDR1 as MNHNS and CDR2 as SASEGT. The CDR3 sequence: CASSDVWGHYNEQFF. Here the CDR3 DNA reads TGTGCCAGCAGTGATGTATGGGGACACTACAATGAGCAGTTCTTC.

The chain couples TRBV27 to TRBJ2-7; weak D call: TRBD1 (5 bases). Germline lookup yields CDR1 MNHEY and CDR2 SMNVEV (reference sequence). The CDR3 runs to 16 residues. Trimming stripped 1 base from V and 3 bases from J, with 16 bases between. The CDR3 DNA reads TGTGCCAGCAGTTTATGGGCAGGGAATGTTGGCTACGAGCAGTACTTC. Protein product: CASSLWAGNVGYEQYF.

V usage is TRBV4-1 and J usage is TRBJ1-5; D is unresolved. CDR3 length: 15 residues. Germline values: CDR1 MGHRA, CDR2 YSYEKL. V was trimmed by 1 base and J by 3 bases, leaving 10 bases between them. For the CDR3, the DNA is TGCGCCAGCAGCCAAGGCGAACTCCTCAATCAGCCCCAGCATTTT. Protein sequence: CASSQGELLNQPQHF.

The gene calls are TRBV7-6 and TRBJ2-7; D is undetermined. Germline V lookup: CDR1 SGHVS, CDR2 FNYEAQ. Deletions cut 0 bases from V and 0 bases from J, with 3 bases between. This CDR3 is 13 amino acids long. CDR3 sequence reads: CASSLALSYEQYF. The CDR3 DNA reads TGTGCCAGCAGCTTAGCACTCTCCTACGAGCAGTACTTC.

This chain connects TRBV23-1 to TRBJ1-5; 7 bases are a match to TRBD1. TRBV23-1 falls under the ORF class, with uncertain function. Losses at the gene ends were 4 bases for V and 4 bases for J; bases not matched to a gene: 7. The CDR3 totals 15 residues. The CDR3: CASSPVRGLNQPQHF. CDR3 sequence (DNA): TGCGCCAGCAGTCCAGTCAGGGGGTTGAATCAGCCCCAGCATTTT.

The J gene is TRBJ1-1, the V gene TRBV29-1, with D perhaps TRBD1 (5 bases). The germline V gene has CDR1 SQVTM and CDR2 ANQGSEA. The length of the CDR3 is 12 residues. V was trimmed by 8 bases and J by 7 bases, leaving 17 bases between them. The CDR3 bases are TGCAGCTTCACGGGGGTAACCTTTGAAGCTTTCTTT. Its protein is CSFTGVTFEAFF.

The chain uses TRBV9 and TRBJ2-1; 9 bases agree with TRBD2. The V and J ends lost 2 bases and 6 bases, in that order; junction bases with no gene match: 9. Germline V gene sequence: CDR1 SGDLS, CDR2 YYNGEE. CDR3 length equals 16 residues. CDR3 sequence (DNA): TGTGCCAGCAGCGTTGGCGGGGGGGCTTTGGGCAATGAGCAGTTCTTC. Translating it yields CASSVGGGALGNEQFF.

The CDR3 DNA is TGTGCCAGCTCACCAGGGCCCAATGAAAAACTGTTTTTT. Translating it yields CASSPGPNEKLFF. The chain has TRBV18 and TRBJ1-4; D uncertain. CDR3 length equals 13 residues. The germline CDR1 and CDR2 sequences are KGHSH and LQKENI. V was trimmed by 2 bases and J by 5 bases, leaving 6 bases between them.

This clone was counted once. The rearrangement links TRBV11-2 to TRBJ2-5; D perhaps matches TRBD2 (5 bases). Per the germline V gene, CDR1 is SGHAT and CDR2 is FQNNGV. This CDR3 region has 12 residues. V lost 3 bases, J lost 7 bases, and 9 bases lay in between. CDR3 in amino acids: CASSLGRGTQYF. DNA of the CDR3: TGTGCCAGCAGCTTGGGCCGGGGGACCCAGTACTTC.

This CDR3 is CASSQAQAGGTEAFF. CDR3 nucleotide sequence: TGTGCCAGCAGCCAAGCACAGGCAGGGGGCACTGAAGCTTTCTTT. V is TRBV6-5 and J is TRBJ1-1, with TRBD1 matching 7 bases. The CDR3 covers 15 residues. The germline gives CDR1 MNHEY, CDR2 SVGAGI. Trimming removed 6 bases from V and 4 bases from J; junction bases left unmatched: 11.

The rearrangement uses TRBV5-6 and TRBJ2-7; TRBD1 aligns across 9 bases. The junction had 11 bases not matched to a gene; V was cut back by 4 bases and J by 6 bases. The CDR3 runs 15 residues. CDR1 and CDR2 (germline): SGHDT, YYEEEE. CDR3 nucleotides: TGTGCCAGCAGCCTGGACACAGGGGGCTGGGGCGAGCAGTACTTC. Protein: CASSLDTGGWGEQYF.